This T cell receptor (beta chain) was obtained from a study of T cell changes during pregnancy in multiple sclerosis. TCRdb keeps only in-frame clones here, not all; method: immunoSEQ multiplex PCR. Of 40,000 to 60,000 clones listed, approximately 92% are singletons. This clone was observed once. The CDR3 is 15 residues long. The ends were cut back, 2 bases at V and 6 bases at J, with 16 bases in the middle. Germline lookup yields CDR1 SGHTA and CDR2 FQGTGA. The chain combines TRBV7-3 with TRBJ1-1, with a possible D match to TRBD1 (5 bases). This sample comprised CD4+ T cells from peripheral blood mononuclear cells, obtained in the third trimester of pregnancy. This clonotype was sampled from a female donor with multiple sclerosis, enrolled in a pregnancy study. Here the CDR3 reads CASSLLSGNFAEAFF. Here the CDR3 DNA reads TGTGCCAGCAGCTTACTATCAGGGAACTTCGCTGAAGCTTTCTTT.